The 5 T cell receptor beta chains below all came from one sample that was sequenced in a study of blood T cell repertoires in COVID-19. Repertoires were generated with immunoSEQ multiplex PCR, while TCRdb's copy carries only in-frame clones and drops some. This repertoire shows fewer than 150,000 clones, around 86% found once; its top ten account for about 5.6%. The sequenced sample consisted of peripheral blood. The receptors come from a human donor in a cohort sampled during active COVID-19.

J is TRBJ2-7 and V is TRBV6-6; 8 positions match TRBD1. Germline lookup yields CDR1 MNHNY and CDR2 SVGAGI (reference sequence). There are 15 residues in the CDR3. V lost 6 bases, J lost 0 bases, and 7 bases stayed unmatched. The chain's CDR3 is CASRAGGRLSYEQYF. CDR3 in DNA: TGTGCCAGCAGGGCAGGGGGCCGCCTCTCCTACGAGCAGTACTTC.

V usage is TRBV28 and J usage is TRBJ2-3; TRBD1 might be the D (5 bases). In germline, CDR1 is MDHEN, CDR2 SYDVKM. The CDR3 is 13 residues long. Trimming stripped 5 bases from V and 9 bases from J, with 15 bases between. The CDR3 DNA follows: TGTGCCAGCAGTCTGGACACCGGATTGACGCAGTATTTT. This translates into CASSLDTGLTQYF.

The chain links TRBV9 to TRBJ2-7, with D perhaps matching TRBD2 (5 bases). This CDR3 spans 10 amino acids. CDR1 is SGDLS and CDR2 is YYNGEE in the germline V gene. The DNA of the CDR3 is TGTAACAACGGGAACTACGAGCAGTACTTC. It is translated as CNNGNYEQYF.

CDR3 sequence: CASSSIAGGPSDTQYF. Here the CDR3 DNA reads TGTGCCAGCAGCTCCATAGCGGGGGGGCCGTCAGATACGCAGTATTTT. The rearrangement links TRBV7-3 to TRBJ2-3, with 11 nucleotides matching TRBD2. CDR3 size: 16 residues. Germline V CDR1 and CDR2: SGHTA, FQGTGA. The ends lost 4 bases at V and 4 bases at J; junction bases unmatched: 7.

The genes are TRBV6-5 and TRBJ2-1, with 9 positions matching TRBD2. The length of the CDR3 is 13 residues. The V and J ends lost 5 bases and 8 bases, in that order; junction bases with no gene match: 4. The germline V gene has CDR1 MNHEY and CDR2 SVGAGI. For the CDR3, the DNA is TGTGCCAGCAGTCTCGGACTAGCGTATGAGCAGTTCTTC. Residues: CASSLGLAYEQFF.